Below, 24 T cell receptor beta chains from the same sample are listed, as sequenced in a study of blood T cell repertoires in COVID-19. Assay: immunoSEQ multiplex PCR; the TCRdb copy retains only in-frame clones and omits some. The data hold 350,000 or so clones, with about nine tenths observed a single time. The sequenced sample was peripheral blood. All receptors derive from a woman in her sixties with COVID-19, enrolled during active disease.

V and J are TRBV5-1 and TRBJ2-6; D might be TRBD1 (6 bases). CDR3 length: 17 residues. Trimming removed 1 base at V and 1 base at J, with 12 bases between. Germline values: CDR1 SGHRS, CDR2 YFSETQ. The CDR3 sequence is CASSLMAGESGANVLTF. Written as DNA, the CDR3 is TGCGCCAGCAGCTTGATGGCAGGGGAATCTGGGGCCAACGTCCTGACTTTC.

This sequence joins TRBV3-1 (or the pseudogene TRBV3-2) and TRBJ2-7; 8 positions agree with TRBD2. The CDR3 totals 14 residues. Germline V CDR1 and CDR2: LGHDT, YNNKEL (reference sequence). Losses at the gene ends were 1 base for V and 9 bases for J; bases not matched to a gene: 8. The CDR3 protein is CASSQATSVGRQYF. CDR3 bases: TGTGCCAGCAGCCAAGCGACTAGCGTTGGTAGGCAGTACTTC.

The chain carries TRBV11-2 and TRBJ1-5; TRBD1 agrees at 7 bases. The CDR3 is 14 residues long. After removal of 5 bases from V and 3 bases from J, the junction contained 4 bases not matched to a gene. Germline V gene sequence: CDR1 SGHAT, CDR2 FQNNGV. The CDR3 sequence: CASSMGQTNQPQHF. For the CDR3, the DNA is TGTGCCAGCAGCATGGGACAGACCAATCAGCCCCAGCATTTT.

The chain is built from TRBV28 and TRBJ2-3; tentative D call: TRBD2 (6 bases). The CDR3 loop spans 16 amino acids. Trimming took off 5 bases at V and 2 bases at J, with 17 bases between the two ends. Germline V CDR1 and CDR2: MDHEN, SYDVKM. The CDR3 region is CASSARDSSLTDTQYF. CDR3 nucleotide sequence: TGTGCCAGCAGTGCAAGGGACTCATCACTCACAGATACGCAGTATTTT.

V is TRBV27 and J is TRBJ1-2; D possibly corresponds to TRBD1 (6 bases). The CDR3 runs to 13 residues. Germline V CDR1 and CDR2: MNHEY, SMNVEV (reference sequence). Deletions cut 2 bases from V and 4 bases from J, with 8 bases between. This chain's CDR3 is CASSLTRGYGYTF. The CDR3 DNA follows: TGTGCCAGCAGTTTAACCAGGGGCTATGGCTACACCTTC.

The chain combines TRBV7-2 with TRBJ1-5; a weak D match, TRBD1 (5 bases). Per the germline V gene, CDR1 is SGHTA and CDR2 is FQGNSA. CDR3 length equals 14 residues. V shed 5 bases and J shed 0 bases, with 8 bases lying between them. CDR3 DNA sequence: TGTGCCAGCAGCGCGGGGCCTAGCAATCAGCCCCAGCATTTT. Amino acid sequence: CASSAGPSNQPQHF.

CDR3 sequence: CASSYDRDTEAFF. The CDR3 bases are TGTGCCAGCAGCTACGACAGGGACACTGAAGCTTTCTTT. This chain uses TRBV7-2 with TRBJ1-1; 7 bases align to TRBD1. Germline values: CDR1 SGHTA, CDR2 FQGNSA. V lost 4 bases and J lost 3; bases outside the gene matches: 2. The CDR3 extends over 13 amino acids.

The rearrangement joins TRBV2 to TRBJ2-1; 8 nucleotides match TRBD1. The CDR3 is made up of 14 amino acids. Germline lookup yields CDR1 SNHLY and CDR2 FYNNEI. V was clipped by 7 bases and J by 4 bases; unmatched bases: 6. Here the CDR3 DNA reads TGTGCCAGCATACGAGACAGGGGTTACAATGAGCAGTTCTTC. This gives the protein CASIRDRGYNEQFF.

A remark on this clone: This CDR3 is also generated by other DNA sequences in the sample. The rearrangement links TRBV19 to TRBJ2-7; 9 bases agree with TRBD1. The CDR3 is made up of 15 amino acids. The V gene end was trimmed by 1 base and the J gene end by 3 bases; junction bases not matched to a gene: 4. CDR1 LNHDA and CDR2 SQIVND come from the germline V gene (reference sequence). CDR3 in DNA: TGTGCCAGTAGTATAGGAGGGACAGGGATCTACGAGCAGTACTTC. Amino acid sequence: CASSIGGTGIYEQYF.

The V call is TRBV6-6, the J call TRBJ1-1; D remains unclear. Germline V gene sequence: CDR1 MNHNY, CDR2 SVGAGI (reference sequence). The CDR3 is made up of 13 amino acids. V was shortened by 6 bases and J by 1 base, with 9 bases between the two germline ends. The CDR3: CASSPISNTEAFF. The CDR3 DNA reads as TGTGCCAGCAGCCCTATATCGAACACTGAAGCTTTCTTT.

This rearrangement joins TRBV30 to TRBJ2-7, with 11 bases matching TRBD2. The CDR3 runs 16 residues. The germline V gene has CDR1 GTSNPN and CDR2 SVGIG (reference sequence). V was clipped by 3 bases and J by 4 bases; unmatched bases: 11. Here the CDR3 reads CAWSHTTSGASYEQYF. The CDR3 DNA is TGTGCCTGGAGCCACACGACTAGCGGGGCTTCTTACGAGCAGTACTTC.

This chain joins TRBV9 and TRBJ1-1; tentatively, D is TRBD1 (5 bases). This CDR3 has 14 residues. Trimming shortened V by 1 base and J by 5 bases, and 12 bases separated the two germline ends. CDR1 and CDR2 from the germline V gene are SGDLS and YYNGEE. The CDR3 DNA follows: TGTGCCAGCAGCGTATGGCCGGGGGGAACTGAAGCTTTCTTT. This codes for CASSVWPGGTEAFF.

CDR3 in DNA: TGTGCCAGCAGTACAGGGGGCAATCAGCCCCAGCATTTT. Translating it yields CASSTGGNQPQHF. This chain links TRBV12-3 or TRBV12-4 with TRBJ1-5, with 7 bases identical to TRBD1. Trimming at V came to 5 bases and at J to 2 bases, leaving 0 bases not matched to a gene. The CDR3 contains 13 residues.

The rearrangement joins TRBV6-5 to TRBJ1-2; D gene ambiguous. Trimming removed 8 bases from V and 7 bases from J, with 20 bases in between. The CDR3 contains 14 residues. The germline gives CDR1 MNHEY, CDR2 SVGAGI. This CDR3 reads CASSNWGVSAGYTF. CDR3 DNA: TGTGCCAGCTCTAATTGGGGAGTCTCGGCTGGCTACACCTTC.

The rearrangement joins TRBV3-1 (or the pseudogene TRBV3-2) to TRBJ1-2; 9 nucleotides align to TRBD1. Germline V gene data show CDR1 as LGHDT and CDR2 as YNNKEL (reference sequence). The length of the CDR3 is 15 residues. After removal of 5 bases from V and 4 bases from J, the junction contained 8 bases not matched to a gene. CDR3 region: CASSDPGQGGYGYTF. As DNA, the CDR3 is TGTGCCAGCAGCGACCCGGGACAGGGTGGCTATGGCTACACCTTC.

This rearrangement joins TRBV11-2 to TRBJ1-5, with 12 bases lining up with TRBD1. The germline V gene encodes CDR1 SGHAT and CDR2 FQNNGV. The J segment lost 7 bases and the V segment lost 1 base, leaving 5 bases of the junction unmatched. The CDR3 totals 16 residues. The CDR3 loop is CASSLGGQGARQPQHF. The CDR3 nucleotides read TGTGCCAGCAGCTTAGGGGGACAGGGGGCGAGGCAGCCCCAGCATTTT.

This clone was observed a single time. The chain carries TRBV27 and TRBJ1-2; TRBD1 aligns across 8 bases. Germline assignment: CDR1 MNHEY and CDR2 SMNVEV (reference sequence). The CDR3 spans 13 residues. The V gene end was trimmed by 3 bases and the J gene end by 8 bases; junction bases not matched to a gene: 5. The CDR3 spells CASSFRTGNGYTF. The CDR3 nucleotides are TGTGCCAGCAGTTTCCGGACAGGGAACGGCTACACCTTC.

The chain has TRBV9 and TRBJ1-3; D uncertain. The CDR3 is made up of 14 amino acids. The V end lost 3 bases, the J end lost 3 bases, and 10 bases lay between the germline ends. Germline V CDR1 and CDR2: SGDLS, YYNGEE. CDR3 DNA sequence: TGTGCCAGCAGCGCCGACACCTTTGGAAACACCATATATTTT. It yields the protein CASSADTFGNTIYF. Using reference TRBV9 and TRBJ1-3 for the parts outside the CDR3, the full variable domain is DSGVTQTPKHLITATGQRVTLRCSPRSGDLSVYWYQQSLDQGLQFLIQYYNGEERAKGNILERFSAQQFPDLHSELNLSSLELGDSALYFCASSADTFGNTIYFGEGSWLTVV.

The V and J genes are TRBV6-5 and TRBJ2-7, with D possibly being TRBD1 (6 bases). Germline V gene data show CDR1 as MNHEY and CDR2 as SVGAGI. The CDR3 is made up of 15 amino acids. The V end lost 6 bases, the J end lost 1 base, and 16 bases lay between the germline ends. CDR3 nucleotide sequence: TGTGCCAGCAGGATTCAGAGGGACAAATCCTACGAGCAGTACTTC. Translating it yields CASRIQRDKSYEQYF.

The CDR3 sequence: CASSLSPGLAGGTDTQYF. For the CDR3, the DNA is TGTGCCAGCAGCTTGTCCCCAGGACTAGCGGGAGGCACAGATACGCAGTATTTT. The rearrangement links TRBV5-8 to TRBJ2-3; 13 positions match TRBD2. V lost 1 base, J lost 1 base, and 6 bases stayed unmatched. This CDR3 region has 18 residues. Germline loops: CDR1 SGHTS, CDR2 YDEGEE.

The gene calls are TRBV18 and TRBJ1-4; a possible D gene is TRBD1 (5 bases). CDR3 length equals 14 residues. The V gene's germline CDR1 is KGHSH and CDR2 LQKENI. The V gene lost 3 bases and the J gene lost 1 base, with 6 bases spanning the gap. In nucleotides, the CDR3 is TGTGCCAGCTCACCGGGGCAAACTAATGAAAAACTGTTTTTT. Residues: CASSPGQTNEKLFF.

The V call is TRBV28, the J call TRBJ1-1; D not resolved. Trimming left V 6 bases short and J 3 bases short, with 14 bases between. This CDR3 spans 14 amino acids. Germline V gives CDR1 MDHEN, CDR2 SYDVKM. CDR3 sequence (DNA): TGTGCCAGCAGGGAGAGGATGGCGTACACTGAAGCTTTCTTT. It is translated as CASRERMAYTEAFF.

The chain uses TRBV7-8 and TRBJ1-6; maybe TRBD1 (6 bases). V was cut by 1 base and J by 6 bases, with 22 bases left in between. Germline V gene lookup returns CDR1 SGHVS and CDR2 FQNEAQ. The CDR3 has 19 residues. The CDR3 region has the DNA TGTGCCAGCAGCTTAGAAATTGGACAGCCCCACCAATCTAATTCACCCCTCCACTTT. Its protein product is CASSLEIGQPHQSNSPLHF.

The V gene is TRBV7-9, the J gene TRBJ1-2; TRBD1 might be the D (5 bases). Germline CDR1 is SEHNR and CDR2 is FQNEAQ (reference sequence). The V gene lost 8 bases and the J gene lost 0 bases, with 10 bases spanning the gap. This CDR3 is 13 amino acids long. The DNA of the CDR3 is TGTGCCAGCGGGAGGGGAGCTAACTATGGCTACACCTTC. It yields the protein CASGRGANYGYTF.